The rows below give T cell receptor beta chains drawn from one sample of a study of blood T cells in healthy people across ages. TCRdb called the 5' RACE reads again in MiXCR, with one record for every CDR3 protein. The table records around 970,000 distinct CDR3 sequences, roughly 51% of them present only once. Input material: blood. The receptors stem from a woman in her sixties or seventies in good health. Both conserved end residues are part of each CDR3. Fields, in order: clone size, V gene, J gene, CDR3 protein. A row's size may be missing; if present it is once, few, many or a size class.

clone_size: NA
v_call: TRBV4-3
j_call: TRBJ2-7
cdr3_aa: CASSQVDGTGGEQYF

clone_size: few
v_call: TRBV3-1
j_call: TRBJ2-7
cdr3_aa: CASSQAPGLAGTGEQYF

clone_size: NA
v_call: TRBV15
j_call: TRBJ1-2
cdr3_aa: CATSRGLGGADYGYTF

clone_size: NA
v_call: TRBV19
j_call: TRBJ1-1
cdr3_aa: CASRYRGTNTEAFF

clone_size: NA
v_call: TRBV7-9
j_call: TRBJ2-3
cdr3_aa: CASSLRGFGTDTQYF

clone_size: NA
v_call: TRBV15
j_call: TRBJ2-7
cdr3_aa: CATSRDVKPTSGQYF

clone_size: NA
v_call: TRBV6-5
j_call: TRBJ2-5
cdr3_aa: CASSYASGTGVETQYF

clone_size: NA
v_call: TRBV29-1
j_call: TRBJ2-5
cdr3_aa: CSVGRNRAGQETQYF

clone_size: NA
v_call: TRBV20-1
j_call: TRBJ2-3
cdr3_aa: CSAIDSAGRTDTQYF

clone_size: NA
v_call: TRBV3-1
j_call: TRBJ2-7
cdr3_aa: CASSQGLNHEQYF

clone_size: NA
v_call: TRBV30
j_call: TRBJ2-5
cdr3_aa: CAWSVKGETQYF

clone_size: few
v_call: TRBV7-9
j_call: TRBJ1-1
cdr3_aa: CASGPGTANTEAFF

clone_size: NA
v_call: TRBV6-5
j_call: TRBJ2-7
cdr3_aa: CASSYVHGGEFSEQYF

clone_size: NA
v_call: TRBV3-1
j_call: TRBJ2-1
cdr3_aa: CASSPASGHYNEQFF

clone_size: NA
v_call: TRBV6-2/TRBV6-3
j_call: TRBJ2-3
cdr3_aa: CASKEYSSDTQYF

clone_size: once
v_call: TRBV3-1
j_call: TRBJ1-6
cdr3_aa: CASSQGQDVAPLHF

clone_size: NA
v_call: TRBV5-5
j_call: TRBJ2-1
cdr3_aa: CASSLSWQGYNEQFF

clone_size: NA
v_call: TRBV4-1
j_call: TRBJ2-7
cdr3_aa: CASSPIVAGGNYEQYF

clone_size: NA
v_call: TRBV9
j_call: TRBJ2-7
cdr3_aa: CASSFPPGQQSYEQYF

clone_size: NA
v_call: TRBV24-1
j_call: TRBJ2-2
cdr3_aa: CATSDWNTGELFF

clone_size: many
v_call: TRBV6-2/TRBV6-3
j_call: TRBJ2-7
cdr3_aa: CATISQGNEQYF

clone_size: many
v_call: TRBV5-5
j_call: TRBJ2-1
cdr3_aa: CASSTGTATAGEQFF

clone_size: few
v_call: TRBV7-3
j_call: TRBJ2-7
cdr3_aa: CASSPHPGLATYEQYF

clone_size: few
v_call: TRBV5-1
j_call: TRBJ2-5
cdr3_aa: CASSLDGQGVKTQYF

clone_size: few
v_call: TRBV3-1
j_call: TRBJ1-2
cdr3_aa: CASSQEGGDYGYTF

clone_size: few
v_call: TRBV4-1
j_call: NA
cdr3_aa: CASSQGWGLAGVPDGDEQFF

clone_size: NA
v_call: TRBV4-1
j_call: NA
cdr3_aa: CASSQREGDAYTYEQYF

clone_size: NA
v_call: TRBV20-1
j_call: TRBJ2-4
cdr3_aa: CSAKTGRASAKNIQYF

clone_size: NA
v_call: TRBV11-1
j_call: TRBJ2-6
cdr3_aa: CASSFGDRGFGANVLTF

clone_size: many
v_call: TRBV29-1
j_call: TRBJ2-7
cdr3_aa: CSVELKGLGVQYF

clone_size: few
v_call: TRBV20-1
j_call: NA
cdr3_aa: CSALGNGETQYF

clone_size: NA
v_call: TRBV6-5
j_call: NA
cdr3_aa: CASKRTSENYEQYF

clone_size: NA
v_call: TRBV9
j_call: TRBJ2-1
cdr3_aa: CASSAWGLAELQSEQFF

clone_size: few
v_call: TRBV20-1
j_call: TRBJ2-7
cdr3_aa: CSATLLGVGEQYF

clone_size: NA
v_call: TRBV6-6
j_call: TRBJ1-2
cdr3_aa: CASREAGQDYGYTF

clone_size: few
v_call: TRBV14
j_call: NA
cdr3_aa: CASSQVMGAETQYF

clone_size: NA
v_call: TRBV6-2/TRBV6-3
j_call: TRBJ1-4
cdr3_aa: CASSYSNMWRKLFF

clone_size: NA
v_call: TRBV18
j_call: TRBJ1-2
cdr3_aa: CASSPGRASNYGYTF

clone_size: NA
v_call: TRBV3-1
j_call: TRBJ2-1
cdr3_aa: CASSQDSLAGGPYNEQFF

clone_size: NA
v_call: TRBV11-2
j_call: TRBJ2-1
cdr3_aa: CASSSRTSGRSSNEQFF

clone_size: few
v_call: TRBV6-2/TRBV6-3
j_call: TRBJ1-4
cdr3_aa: CASSRGASLQAATNEKLFF

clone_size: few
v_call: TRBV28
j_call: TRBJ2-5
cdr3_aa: CASTARLAGSGETQYF

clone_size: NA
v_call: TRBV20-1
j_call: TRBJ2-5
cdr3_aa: CSARAVRSGRDQETQYF

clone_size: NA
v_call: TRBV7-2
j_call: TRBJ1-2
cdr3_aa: CASSSGQGPVFYGYTF

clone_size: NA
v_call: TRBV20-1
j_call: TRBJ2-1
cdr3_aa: CSAPEYDEQFF

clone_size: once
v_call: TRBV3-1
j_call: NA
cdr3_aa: CASNQDTVRSYEQYF

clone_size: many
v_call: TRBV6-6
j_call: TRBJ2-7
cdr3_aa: CASSPATGFSYEQYF

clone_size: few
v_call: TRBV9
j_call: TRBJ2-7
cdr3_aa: CASSSTTTVSEQYF

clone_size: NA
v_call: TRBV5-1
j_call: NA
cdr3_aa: CASSSSTSGRYEQYF

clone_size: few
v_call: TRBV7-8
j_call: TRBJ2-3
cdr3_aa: CASSLLAGPSTDTQYF

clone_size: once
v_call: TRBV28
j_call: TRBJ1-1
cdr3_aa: CASRNWGVGAFF

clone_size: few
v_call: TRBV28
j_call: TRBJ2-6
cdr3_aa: CASSIDLGTGANVLTF